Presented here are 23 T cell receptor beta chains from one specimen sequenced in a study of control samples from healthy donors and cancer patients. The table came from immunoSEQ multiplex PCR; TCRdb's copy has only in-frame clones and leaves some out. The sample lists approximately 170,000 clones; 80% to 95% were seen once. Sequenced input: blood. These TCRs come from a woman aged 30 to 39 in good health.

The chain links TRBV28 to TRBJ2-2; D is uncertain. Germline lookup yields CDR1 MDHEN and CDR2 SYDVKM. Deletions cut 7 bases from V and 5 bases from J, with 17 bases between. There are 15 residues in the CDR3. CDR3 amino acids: CASKFSGRETGELFF. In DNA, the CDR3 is TGTGCCAGCAAGTTTTCGGGCCGAGAAACCGGGGAGCTGTTTTTT. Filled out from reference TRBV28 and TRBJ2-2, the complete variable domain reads DVKVTQSSRYLVKRTGEKVFLECVQDMDHENMFWYRQDPGLGLRLIYFSYDVKMKEKGDIPEGYSVSREKKERFSLILESASTNQTSMYLCASKFSGRETGELFFGEGSRLTVL.

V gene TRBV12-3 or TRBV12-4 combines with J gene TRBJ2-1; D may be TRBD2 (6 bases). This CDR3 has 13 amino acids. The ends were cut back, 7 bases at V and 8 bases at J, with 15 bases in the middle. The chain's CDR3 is CASISTERDEQFF. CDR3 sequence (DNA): TGTGCCAGCATCTCGACTGAGCGGGATGAGCAGTTCTTC.

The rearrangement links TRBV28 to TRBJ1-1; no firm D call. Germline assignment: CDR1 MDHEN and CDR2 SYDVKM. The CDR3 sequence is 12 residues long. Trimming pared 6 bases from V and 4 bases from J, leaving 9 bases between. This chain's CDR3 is CASSRYGTEAFF. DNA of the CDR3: TGTGCCAGCAGCCGTTACGGCACTGAAGCTTTCTTT.

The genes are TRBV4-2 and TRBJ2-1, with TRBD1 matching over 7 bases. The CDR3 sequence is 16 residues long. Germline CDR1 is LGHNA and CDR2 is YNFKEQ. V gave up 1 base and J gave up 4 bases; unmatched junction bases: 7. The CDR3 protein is CASSQAGTASYNEQFF. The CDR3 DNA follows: TGTGCCAGCAGCCAAGCCGGGACAGCTTCTTACAATGAGCAGTTCTTC.

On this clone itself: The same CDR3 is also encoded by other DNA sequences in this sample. For the CDR3, the DNA is TGTGCCAGCAGTTTATCAGCCTACGAGCAGTACTTC. This gives the protein CASSLSAYEQYF. The rearrangement uses TRBV28 and TRBJ2-7, with D hard to call. The CDR3 has 12 amino acids. The V and J ends lost 1 base and 2 bases respectively, with 3 bases between them. Germline V gene data show CDR1 as MDHEN and CDR2 as SYDVKM.

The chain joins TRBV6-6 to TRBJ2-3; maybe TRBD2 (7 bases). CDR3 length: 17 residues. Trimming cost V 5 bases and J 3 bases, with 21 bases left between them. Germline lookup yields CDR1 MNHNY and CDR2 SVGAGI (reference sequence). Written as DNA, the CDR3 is TGTGCCAGCAGTCCCCTGGGGCGGGGGCTCTGGACAGATACGCAGTATTTT. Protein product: CASSPLGRGLWTDTQYF.

The CDR3 region has the DNA TGTGCCAGCAGCTTTGGCGGGGAGCTGTTTTTT. Its protein is CASSFGGELFF. The chain combines TRBV7-9 with TRBJ2-2; no definite D call. The CDR3 loop spans 11 amino acids. The V and J ends lost 3 bases and 7 bases respectively, with 3 bases between them. The germline V gene has CDR1 SEHNR and CDR2 FQNEAQ (reference sequence). The whole variable domain, filled in from reference TRBV7-9 and TRBJ2-2, reads DTGVSQNPRHKITKRGQNVTFRCDPISEHNRLYWYRQTLGQGPEFLTYFQNEAQLEKSRLLSDRFSAERPKGSFSTLEIQRTEQGDSAMYLCASSFGGELFFGEGSRLTVL.

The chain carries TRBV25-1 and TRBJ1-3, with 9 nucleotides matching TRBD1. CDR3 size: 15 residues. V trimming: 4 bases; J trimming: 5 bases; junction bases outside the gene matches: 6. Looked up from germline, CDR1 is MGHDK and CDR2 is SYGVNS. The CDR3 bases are TGTGCCAGCAGTGTCGGGACAGGGCTAAGAAACACCATATATTTT. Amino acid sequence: CASSVGTGLRNTIYF.

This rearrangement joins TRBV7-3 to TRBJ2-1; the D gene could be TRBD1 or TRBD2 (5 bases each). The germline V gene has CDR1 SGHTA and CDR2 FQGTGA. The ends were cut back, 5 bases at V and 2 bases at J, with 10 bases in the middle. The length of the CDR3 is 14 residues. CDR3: CASSRDGTYNEQFF. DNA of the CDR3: TGTGCCAGCAGCCGGGACGGGACCTACAATGAGCAGTTCTTC.

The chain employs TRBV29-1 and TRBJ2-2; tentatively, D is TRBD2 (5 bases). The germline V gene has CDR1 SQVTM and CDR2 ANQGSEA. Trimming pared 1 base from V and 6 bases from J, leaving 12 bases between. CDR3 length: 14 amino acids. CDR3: CSVEVGVFAGELFF. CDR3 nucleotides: TGCAGCGTTGAAGTCGGGGTCTTTGCCGGGGAGCTGTTTTTT.

The CDR3 DNA follows: TGTGCCACCAGCAGATCCCGGACAGGGGGCGTAGAGACCCAGTACTTC. This encodes CATSRSRTGGVETQYF. V gene TRBV15 combines with J gene TRBJ2-5; 11 bases agree with TRBD1. V shed 2 bases, J shed 4 bases, and the junction held 6 bases outside the gene matches. This CDR3 comprises 16 residues. CDR1 and CDR2 from the germline V gene are LNHNV and YYDKDF (reference sequence).

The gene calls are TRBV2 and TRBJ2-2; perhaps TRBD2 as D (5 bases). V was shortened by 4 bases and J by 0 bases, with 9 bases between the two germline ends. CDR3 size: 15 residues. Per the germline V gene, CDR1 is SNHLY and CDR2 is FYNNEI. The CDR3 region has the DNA TGTGCCAGCAGTGCACAGACTACGAACACCGGGGAGCTGTTTTTT. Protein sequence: CASSAQTTNTGELFF.

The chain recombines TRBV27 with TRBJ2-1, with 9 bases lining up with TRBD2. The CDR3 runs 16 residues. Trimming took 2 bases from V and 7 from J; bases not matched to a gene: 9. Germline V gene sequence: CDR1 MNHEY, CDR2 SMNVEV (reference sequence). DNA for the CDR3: TGTGCCAGCAGTTTACCGGGACTAGCCGGGGGAAATGAGCAGTTCTTC. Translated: CASSLPGLAGGNEQFF.

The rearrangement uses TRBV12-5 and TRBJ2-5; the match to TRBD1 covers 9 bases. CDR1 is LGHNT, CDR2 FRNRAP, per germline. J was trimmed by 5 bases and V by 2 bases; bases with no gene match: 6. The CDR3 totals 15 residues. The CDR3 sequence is CASGLPGTGYETQYF. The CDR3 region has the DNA TGTGCTAGTGGTTTGCCCGGGACAGGGTATGAGACCCAGTACTTC.

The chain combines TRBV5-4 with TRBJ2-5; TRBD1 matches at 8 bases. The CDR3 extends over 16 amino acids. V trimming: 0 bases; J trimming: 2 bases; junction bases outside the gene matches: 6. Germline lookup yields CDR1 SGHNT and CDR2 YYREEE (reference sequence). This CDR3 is CASSLEAGGWQETQYF. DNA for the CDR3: TGTGCCAGCAGCTTGGAAGCAGGGGGCTGGCAAGAGACCCAGTACTTC.

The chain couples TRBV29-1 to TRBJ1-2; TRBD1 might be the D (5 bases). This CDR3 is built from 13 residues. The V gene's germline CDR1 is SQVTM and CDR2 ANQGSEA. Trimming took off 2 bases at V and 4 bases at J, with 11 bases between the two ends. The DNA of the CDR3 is TGCAGCGTTGAAAGCCAGGGAGGCTATGGCTACACCTTC. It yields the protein CSVESQGGYGYTF.

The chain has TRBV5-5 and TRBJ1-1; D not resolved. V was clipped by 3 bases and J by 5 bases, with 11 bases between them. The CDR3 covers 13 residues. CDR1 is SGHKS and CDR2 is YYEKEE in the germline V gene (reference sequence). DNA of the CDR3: TGTGCCAGCAGCTACCACCTTGGGACTGAAGCTTTCTTT. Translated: CASSYHLGTEAFF.

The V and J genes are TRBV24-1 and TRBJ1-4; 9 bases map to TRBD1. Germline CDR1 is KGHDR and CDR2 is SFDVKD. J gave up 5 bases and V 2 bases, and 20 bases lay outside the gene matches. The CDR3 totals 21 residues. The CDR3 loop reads CATSDSPKRADRGRPNEKLFF. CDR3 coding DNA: TGTGCCACCAGTGATTCCCCCAAGAGGGCCGACAGGGGGAGACCGAATGAAAAACTGTTTTTT.

Here the CDR3 reads CASSLGGGFNSPLHF. For the CDR3, the DNA is TGTGCCAGCAGCCTAGGTGGAGGGTTTAATTCACCCCTCCACTTT. The chain is built from TRBV14 and TRBJ1-6; no reliable D call. CDR1 is SGHDN, CDR2 FVKESK, per germline. The CDR3 is 15 residues long. Trimming shortened V by 4 bases and J by 6 bases, and 13 bases separated the two germline ends.

The CDR3 nucleotides are TGTGCCAGCACCCCGACAGGGGCCCAGACCCAGTACTTC. Translated: CASTPTGAQTQYF. This chain links TRBV6-5 with TRBJ2-5; 8 bases fit TRBD1. CDR3 length: 13 residues. Unmatched junction bases numbered 7, after V lost 7 bases and J lost 6 bases. Germline CDR1 and CDR2: MNHEY and SVGAGI.

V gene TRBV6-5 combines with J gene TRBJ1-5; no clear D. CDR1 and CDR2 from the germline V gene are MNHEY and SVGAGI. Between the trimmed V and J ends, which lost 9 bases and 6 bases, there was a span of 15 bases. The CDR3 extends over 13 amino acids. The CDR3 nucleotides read TGTGCCAGTTGTTGGCAGGAACGTCAGCCCCAGCATTTT. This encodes CASCWQERQPQHF.

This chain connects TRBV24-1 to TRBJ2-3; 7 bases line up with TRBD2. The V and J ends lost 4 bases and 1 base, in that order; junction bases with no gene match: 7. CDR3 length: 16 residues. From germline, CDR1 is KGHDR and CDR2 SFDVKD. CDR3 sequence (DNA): TGTGCCACCAGTGAGGCTAGCGGTTCTCGCACAGATACGCAGTATTTT. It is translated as CATSEASGSRTDTQYF.

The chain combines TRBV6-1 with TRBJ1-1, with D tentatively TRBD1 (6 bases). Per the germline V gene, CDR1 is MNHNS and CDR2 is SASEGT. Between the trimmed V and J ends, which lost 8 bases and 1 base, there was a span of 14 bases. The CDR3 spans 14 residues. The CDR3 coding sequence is TGTGCCAGCCGACTAGGGGGAGGGAACACTGAAGCTTTCTTT. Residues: CASRLGGGNTEAFF.